These T cell receptor beta chains were read from a single sample in a study of Ad26.COV2.S vaccination and SARS-CoV-2 variants. TCRdb's table, derived via immunoSEQ multiplex PCR, lists solely in-frame clones and lacks some. In the table there are around 450,000 clones, about 92% of which are singletons. Here the sequenced sample was peripheral blood, taken in a trial of Ad26.COV2.S vaccine versus placebo. These receptors all stem from a person aged 18-65 years who received the Ad26.COV2.S COVID-19 vaccine or a placebo. CDR3s include the opening cysteine and the closing phenylalanine or tryptophan. The order of the fields is clone size, J gene, V gene, D gene, CDR3 DNA, CDR3 protein. The D gene is left open where the match is weak. Size values are once, few and many counts, or a class for expanded clones, and some rows have none.

>-|TRBJ2-3|TRBV28|TRBD2
TGTGCCAGCAGTCTGACTAGCGTGACAGATACGCAGTATTTT
CASSLTSVTDTQYF
>-|TRBJ2-1|TRBV18|TRBD2
TGTGCCAGCTCACCCCTACAGGGGCCAAGGACTAGCGGGAGCCTGCCCTACAATGAGCAGTTCTTC
CASSPLQGPRTSGSLPYNEQFF
>-|TRBJ2-7|TRBV6-6|TRBD2
TGTGCCAGCAGCCTTAGGAGCGGGATTAGCTACGAGCAGTACTTC
CASSLRSGISYEQYF
>-|TRBJ2-7|TRBV24-1|-
TGTGCCACCTCGACAGCTTTTGGTCCCTACGAGCAGTACTTC
CATSTAFGPYEQYF
>-|TRBJ1-2|TRBV4-2|-
TGTGCCAGCAGCCCCCCCAGTAACTATGGCTACACCTTC
CASSPPSNYGYTF
>-|TRBJ2-1|TRBV11-2|-
TGTGCCAGCAGCTTCGCCCCAGGGGACTCCTACAATGAGCAGTTCTTC
CASSFAPGDSYNEQFF
>-|TRBJ2-3|TRBV28|-
TGTGCCAGCAGTTCCTCCGTCCGGACAGATACGCAGTATTTT
CASSSSVRTDTQYF
>-|TRBJ1-2|TRBV6-2/TRBV6-3|-
TGTGCCAGCAGTTTGGGTGGAGGGCGGTCTGGCTACACCTTC
CASSLGGGRSGYTF
>-|TRBJ2-5|TRBV5-8|-
TGTGCCAGCAGTTTGATCACAGACATCCAAGAGACCCAGTACTTC
CASSLITDIQETQYF
>-|TRBJ1-6|TRBV2|TRBD1
TGTGCCAGCGAGACGTCAGGGACAGGGGTTAACAATTCACCCCTCCACTTT
CASETSGTGVNNSPLHF
>-|TRBJ2-7|TRBV19|TRBD2
TGTGCCAGTAGTACTAGCGGGAGACGTTACGAGCAGTACTTC
CASSTSGRRYEQYF
>-|TRBJ2-1|TRBV24-1|TRBD2
TGTGCCACCAGTGATTTGTGGCTAGCGGGAGGCGGTGAGCAGTTCTTC
CATSDLWLAGGGEQFF
>-|TRBJ2-1|TRBV28|-
TGTGCCAGCAGCCCATTAACGGGACGTAGGAATGAGCAGTTCTTC
CASSPLTGRRNEQFF
>-|TRBJ2-7|TRBV6-2/TRBV6-3|-
TGTGCCAGCAGTCAAGTCCGGTACGAGCAGTACTTC
CASSQVRYEQYF
>-|TRBJ1-5|TRBV28|-
TGTGCCAGCAGTTTATACTCCCTAGATCAGCCCCAGCATTTT
CASSLYSLDQPQHF
>once|TRBJ2-1|TRBV9|-
TGTGCCAGCAACGGCGCAACCTACAATGAGCAGTTCTTC
CASNGATYNEQFF
>-|TRBJ2-7|TRBV6-2/TRBV6-3|-
TGTGCCAGCAGTTACTCAGGGACGCCGGGTCGGGAGCAGTACTTC
CASSYSGTPGREQYF
>-|TRBJ1-2|TRBV7-8|-
TGTGCCAGCAGCTTAGCGGTCTCTAACTATGGCTACACCTTC
CASSLAVSNYGYTF
>-|TRBJ2-7|TRBV29-1|TRBD1
TGCAGCGGGCAGACAGGGTTAGCCCACGAGCAGTACTTC
CSGQTGLAHEQYF
>-|TRBJ2-7|TRBV2|-
TGTGCCAGCAGTGAAGCGGGATACTCCTCCTACGAGCAGTACTTC
CASSEAGYSSYEQYF
>-|TRBJ1-6|TRBV27|-
TGTGCCAGCAGTCCCCTCCTCGTCCAAGGCTCACCCCTCCACTTT
CASSPLLVQGSPLHF
>-|TRBJ2-7|TRBV2|-
TGTGCCAGCAGTGAGGGAGGCAGCTCCTACGAGCAGTACTTC
CASSEGGSSYEQYF
>-|TRBJ2-7|TRBV19|-
TGTGCCAGTTCCGACAGACAGGCGTCGGAGCAGTACTTC
CASSDRQASEQYF
>-|TRBJ1-2|TRBV19|-
TGTGCCAGTACCAGGCCCAGGGACTATGGCTACACCTTC
CASTRPRDYGYTF
>-|TRBJ1-5|TRBV28|-
TGTGCCAGCAGTTTATTTACAGGGTTAACCAATCAGCCCCAGCATTTT
CASSLFTGLTNQPQHF
>once|TRBJ1-2|TRBV2|TRBD1
TGTGCCAGCAGTCCAGGGGGGAAGGACTATGGCTACACCTTC
CASSPGGKDYGYTF
>-|TRBJ1-1|TRBV2|-
TGTGCCAGCAGTGGACAGATGAACACTGAAGCTTTCTTT
CASSGQMNTEAFF